The clone carrying this T cell receptor (beta chain) was found a few times. Its antigen remains unknown. This sample is drawn from a study of identical twins. Study-wide results and caveats: With abundant cord blood beta clonotypes, insertions were fewer; memory repertoires showed no such pattern. Diverse VJ usage suggested most zero-insertion clonotypes were not invariant T cells.

Germline values: CDR1 SGHVS, CDR2 FQNEAQ. V dropped 5 bases and J dropped 4; count of bases not matched to a gene: 10. The CDR3 length is 16 residues. There were only healthy Caucasians among the donors. A template switching step contributed a universal primer site, while unique molecular identifiers were present in the cDNA. TCRdb reanalysed the 5' RACE reads using MiXCR and keeps one entry per CDR3 protein. In the table there are more than 200,000 distinct CDR3 sequences, about an eighth of which are singletons. The source of this sequence is a woman aged 18 to 35 in good health. The sample comprised memory (CD45RO+) T cells sorted from blood. The rearrangement uses TRBV7-8 and TRBJ2-5, with 10 nucleotides matching TRBD2. The CDR3 nucleotides are TGTGCCAGCAGCAGCTCTAGCGGGAGTATGGGAGAGACCCAGTACTTC. It encodes CASSSSSGSMGETQYF.